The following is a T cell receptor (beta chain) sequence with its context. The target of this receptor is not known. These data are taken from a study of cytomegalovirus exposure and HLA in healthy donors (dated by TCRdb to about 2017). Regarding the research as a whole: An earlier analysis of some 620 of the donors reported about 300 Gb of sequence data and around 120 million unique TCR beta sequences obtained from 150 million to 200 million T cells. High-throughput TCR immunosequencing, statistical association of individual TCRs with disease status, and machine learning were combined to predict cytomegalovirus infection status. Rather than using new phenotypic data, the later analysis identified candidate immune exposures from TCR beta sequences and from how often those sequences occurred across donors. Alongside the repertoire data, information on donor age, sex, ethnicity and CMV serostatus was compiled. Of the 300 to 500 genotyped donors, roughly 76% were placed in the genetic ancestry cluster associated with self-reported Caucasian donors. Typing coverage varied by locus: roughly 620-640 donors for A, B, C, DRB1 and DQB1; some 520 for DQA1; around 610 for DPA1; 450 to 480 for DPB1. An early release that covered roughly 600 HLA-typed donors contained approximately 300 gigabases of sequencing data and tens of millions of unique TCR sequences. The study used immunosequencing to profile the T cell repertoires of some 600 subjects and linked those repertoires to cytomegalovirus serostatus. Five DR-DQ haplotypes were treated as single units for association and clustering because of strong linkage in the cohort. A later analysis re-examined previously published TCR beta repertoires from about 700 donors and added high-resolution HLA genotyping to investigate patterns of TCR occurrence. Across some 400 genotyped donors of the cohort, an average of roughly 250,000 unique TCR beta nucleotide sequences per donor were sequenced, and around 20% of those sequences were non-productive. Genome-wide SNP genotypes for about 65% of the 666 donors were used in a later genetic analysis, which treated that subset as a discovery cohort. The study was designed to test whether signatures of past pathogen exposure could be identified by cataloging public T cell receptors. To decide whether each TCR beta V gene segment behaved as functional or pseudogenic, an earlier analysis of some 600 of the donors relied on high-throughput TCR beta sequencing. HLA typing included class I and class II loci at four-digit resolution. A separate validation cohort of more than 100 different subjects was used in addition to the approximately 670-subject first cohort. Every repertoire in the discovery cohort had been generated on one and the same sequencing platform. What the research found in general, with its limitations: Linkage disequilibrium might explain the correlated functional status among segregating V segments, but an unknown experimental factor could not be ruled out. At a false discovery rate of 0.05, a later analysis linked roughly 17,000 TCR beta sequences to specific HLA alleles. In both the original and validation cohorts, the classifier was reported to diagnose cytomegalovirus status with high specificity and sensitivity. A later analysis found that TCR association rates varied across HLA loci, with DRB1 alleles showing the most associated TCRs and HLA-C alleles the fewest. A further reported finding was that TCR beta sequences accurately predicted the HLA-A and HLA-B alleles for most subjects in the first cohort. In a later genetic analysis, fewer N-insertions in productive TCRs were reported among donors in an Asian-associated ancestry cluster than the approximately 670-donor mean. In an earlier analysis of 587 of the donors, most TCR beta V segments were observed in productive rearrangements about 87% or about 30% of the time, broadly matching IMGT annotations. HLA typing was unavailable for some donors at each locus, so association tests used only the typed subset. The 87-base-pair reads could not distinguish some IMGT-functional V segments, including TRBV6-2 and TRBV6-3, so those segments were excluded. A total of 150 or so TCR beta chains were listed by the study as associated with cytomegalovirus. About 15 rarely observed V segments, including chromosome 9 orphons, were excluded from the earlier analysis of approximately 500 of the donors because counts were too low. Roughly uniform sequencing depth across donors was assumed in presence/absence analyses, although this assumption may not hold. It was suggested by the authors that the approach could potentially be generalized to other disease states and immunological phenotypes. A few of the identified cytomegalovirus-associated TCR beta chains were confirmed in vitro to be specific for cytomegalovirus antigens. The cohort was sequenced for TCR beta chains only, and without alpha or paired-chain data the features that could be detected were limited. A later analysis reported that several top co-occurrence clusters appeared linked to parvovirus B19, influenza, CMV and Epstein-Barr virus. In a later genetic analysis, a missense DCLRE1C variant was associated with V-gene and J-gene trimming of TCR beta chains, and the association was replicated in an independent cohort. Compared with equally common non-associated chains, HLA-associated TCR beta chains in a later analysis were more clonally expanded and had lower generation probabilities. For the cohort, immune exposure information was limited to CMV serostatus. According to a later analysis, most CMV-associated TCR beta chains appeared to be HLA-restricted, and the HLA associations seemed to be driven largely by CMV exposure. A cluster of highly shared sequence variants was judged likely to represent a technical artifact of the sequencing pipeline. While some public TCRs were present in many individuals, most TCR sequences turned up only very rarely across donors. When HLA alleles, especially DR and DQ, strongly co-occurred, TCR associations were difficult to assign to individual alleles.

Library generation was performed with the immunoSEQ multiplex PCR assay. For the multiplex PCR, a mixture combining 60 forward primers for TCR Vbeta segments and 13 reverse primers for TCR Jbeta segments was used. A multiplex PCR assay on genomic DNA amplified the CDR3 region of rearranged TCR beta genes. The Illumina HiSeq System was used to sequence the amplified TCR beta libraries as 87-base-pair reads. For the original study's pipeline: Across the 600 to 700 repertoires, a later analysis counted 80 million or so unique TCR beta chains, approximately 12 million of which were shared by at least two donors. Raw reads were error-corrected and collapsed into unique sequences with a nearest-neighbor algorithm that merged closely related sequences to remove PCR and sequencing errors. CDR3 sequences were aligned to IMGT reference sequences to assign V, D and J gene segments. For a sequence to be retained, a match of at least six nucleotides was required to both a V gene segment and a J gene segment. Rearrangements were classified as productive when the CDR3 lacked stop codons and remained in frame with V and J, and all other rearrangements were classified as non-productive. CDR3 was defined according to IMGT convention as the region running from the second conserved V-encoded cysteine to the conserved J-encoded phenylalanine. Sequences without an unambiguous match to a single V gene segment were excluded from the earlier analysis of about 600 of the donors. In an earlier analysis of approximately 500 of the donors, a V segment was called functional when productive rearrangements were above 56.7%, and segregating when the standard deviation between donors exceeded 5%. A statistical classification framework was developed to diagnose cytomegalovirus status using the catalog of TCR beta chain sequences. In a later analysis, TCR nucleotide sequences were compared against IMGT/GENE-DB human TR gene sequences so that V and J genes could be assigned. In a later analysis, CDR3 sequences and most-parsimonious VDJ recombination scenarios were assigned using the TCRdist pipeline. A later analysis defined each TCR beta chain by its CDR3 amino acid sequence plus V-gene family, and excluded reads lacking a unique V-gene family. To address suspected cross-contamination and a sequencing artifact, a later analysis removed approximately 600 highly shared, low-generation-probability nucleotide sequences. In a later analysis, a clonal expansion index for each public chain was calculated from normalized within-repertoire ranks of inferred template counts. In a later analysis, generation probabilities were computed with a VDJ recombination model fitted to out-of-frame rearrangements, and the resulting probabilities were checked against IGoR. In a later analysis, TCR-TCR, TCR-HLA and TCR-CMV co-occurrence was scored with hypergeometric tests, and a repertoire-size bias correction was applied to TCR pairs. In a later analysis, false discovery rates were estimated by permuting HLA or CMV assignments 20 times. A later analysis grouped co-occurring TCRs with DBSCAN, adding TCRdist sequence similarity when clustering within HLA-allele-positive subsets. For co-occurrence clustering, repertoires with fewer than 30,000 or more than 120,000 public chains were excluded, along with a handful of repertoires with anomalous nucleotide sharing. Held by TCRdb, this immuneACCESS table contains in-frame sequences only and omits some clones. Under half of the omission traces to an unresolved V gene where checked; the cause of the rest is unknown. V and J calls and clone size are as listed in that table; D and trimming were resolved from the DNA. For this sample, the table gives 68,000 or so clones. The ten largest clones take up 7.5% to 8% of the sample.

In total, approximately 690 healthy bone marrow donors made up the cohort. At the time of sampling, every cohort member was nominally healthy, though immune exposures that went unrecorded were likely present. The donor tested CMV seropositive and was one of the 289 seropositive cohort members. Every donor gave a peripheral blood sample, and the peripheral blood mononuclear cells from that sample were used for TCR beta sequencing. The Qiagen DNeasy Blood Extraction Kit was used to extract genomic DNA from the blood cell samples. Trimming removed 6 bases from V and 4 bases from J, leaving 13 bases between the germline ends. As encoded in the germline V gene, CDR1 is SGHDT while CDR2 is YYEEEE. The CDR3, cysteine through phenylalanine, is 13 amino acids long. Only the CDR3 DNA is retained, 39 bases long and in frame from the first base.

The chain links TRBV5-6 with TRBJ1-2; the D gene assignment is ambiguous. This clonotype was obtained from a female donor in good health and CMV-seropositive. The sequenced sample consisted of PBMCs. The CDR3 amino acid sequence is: CASTQRSLYGYTF. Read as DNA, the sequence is TGTGCCAGCACACAACGGAGCCTCTATGGCTACACCTTC.